These T cell receptor beta chains were read from a single sample in a study of blood T cell repertoires in COVID-19. Here immunoSEQ multiplex PCR was the method, and the copy in TCRdb shows in-frame clones only, minus some. The sample lists around 450,000 clones, nearly 90% occurring once. Sequenced material: PBMCs or T cells enriched from blood (not recorded which). The receptors here all came from a woman under 30 with acute COVID-19. The CDR3 runs from the conserved cysteine through the conserved F or W. D genes are given only for firm matches. Where a row states a size, it is once, few, many or the class of an expanded clone; other rows omit it.

D gene	V gene	clone size	J gene	CDR3 protein	CDR3 DNA
TRBD1	TRBV11-2	few	TRBJ1-2	CASSLPGGSYGYTF	TGTGCCAGCAGCTTACCAGGGGGTAGCTATGGCTACACCTTC
TRBD1	TRBV3-1/TRBV3-2	-	TRBJ1-2	CASSQPGQGLYGYTF	TGTGCCAGCAGCCAACCGGGACAGGGGCTCTATGGCTACACCTTC
-	TRBV5-1	-	TRBJ2-7	CASSLVAAFSYEQYF	TGCGCCAGCAGCTTGGTAGCGGCTTTTTCCTACGAGCAGTACTTC
-	TRBV25-1	-	TRBJ1-1	CASSDPIRNQAFF	TGTGCCAGCAGTGACCCGATCAGAAATCAAGCTTTCTTT
-	TRBV27	-	TRBJ1-2	CASSFGGRGGREFGYTF	TGTGCCAGCAGTTTCGGCGGTAGGGGGGGAAGGGAGTTTGGTTACACCTTC
-	TRBV7-9	-	TRBJ1-2	CASSLSTEGYTF	TGTGCCAGCAGCTTATCCACAGAAGGCTACACCTTC
-	TRBV7-3	few	TRBJ2-7	CASSLTAHTYEQYF	TGTGCCAGCAGCTTAACCGCACACACCTACGAGCAGTACTTC
TRBD1	TRBV9	-	TRBJ1-2	CASSTNLEGAGYTF	TGTGCCAGCAGCACAAACCTCGAGGGGGCCGGCTACACCTTC
-	TRBV5-1	once	TRBJ1-2	CASSLEQGFNYGYTF	TGCGCCAGCAGCCTGGAACAGGGATTTAACTATGGCTACACCTTC
-	TRBV6-5	-	TRBJ2-7	CASWGGNRREQYF	TGTGCCAGCTGGGGGGGCAACAGGAGAGAGCAGTACTTC
TRBD1	TRBV7-6	once	TRBJ1-6	CASSLGQAAESPLHF	TGTGCCAGCAGCCTCGGACAGGCCGCGGAGTCACCCCTCCACTTT
TRBD1	TRBV25-1	-	TRBJ2-1	CASSGGQAYNEQFF	TGTGCCAGCAGTGGGGGACAGGCTTACAATGAGCAGTTCTTC
-	TRBV28	-	TRBJ1-6	CASSLGGRGSPLHF	TGTGCCAGCAGTTTAGGGGGCAGGGGTTCACCCCTCCACTTT
TRBD2	TRBV5-1	-	TRBJ2-7	CASRTSEEQYF	TGCGCCAGCAGGACTAGCGAGGAGCAGTACTTC
-	TRBV15	-	TRBJ2-3	CATSSSTDTQYF	TGTGCCACCAGCTCAAGCACAGATACGCAGTATTTT
-	TRBV19	-	TRBJ1-1	CATNQGLRTEAFF	TGTGCCACCAACCAGGGTTTGAGAACTGAAGCTTTCTTT
-	TRBV20-1	-	TRBJ1-1	CSASPRLLNTEAFF	TGCAGTGCTAGTCCCAGGTTGCTGAACACTGAAGCTTTCTTT
TRBD2	TRBV5-8	-	TRBJ2-1	CASSATSGLSSYNEQFF	TGTGCCAGCAGTGCGACTAGCGGATTAAGCTCCTACAATGAGCAGTTCTTC
TRBD1	TRBV10-3	-	TRBJ1-2	CAISPKTGFDGYTF	TGTGCCATCAGCCCGAAGACAGGGTTCGATGGCTACACCTTC
-	TRBV3-1/TRBV3-2	-	TRBJ1-3	CASSQSSGENTIYF	TGTGCCAGCAGCCAATCGTCAGGGGAGAACACCATATATTTT
TRBD2	TRBV27	-	TRBJ2-2	CATSSGRGAHPGELFF	TGTGCCACCTCCTCGGGGCGGGGGGCGCATCCCGGGGAGCTGTTTTTT
-	TRBV10-2	-	TRBJ1-1	CASTGNTEAFF	TGCGCCAGCACAGGGAACACTGAAGCTTTCTTT
TRBD1	TRBV2	-	TRBJ2-7	CASSEPGQGAHEQYF	TGTGCCAGCAGTGAACCGGGACAGGGTGCCCACGAGCAGTACTTC
-	TRBV7-2	-	TRBJ1-1	CASSLTTTGRTEAFF	TGTGCCAGCAGCTTAACAACTACAGGGCGCACTGAAGCTTTCTTT
-	TRBV27	-	TRBJ2-7	CASSFHADYEQYF	TGTGCCAGCAGCTTCCACGCGGACTACGAGCAGTACTTC
-	TRBV18	-	TRBJ1-1	CASSPARQVNTEAFF	TGTGCCAGCTCTCCCGCTCGACAAGTTAACACTGAAGCTTTCTTT
-	TRBV12-3/TRBV12-4	-	TRBJ2-3	CASSFILPDTQYF	TGTGCCAGCAGTTTTATTCTCCCGGATACGCAGTATTTT
-	TRBV6-2/TRBV6-3	-	TRBJ2-7	CASSPISYEQYF	TGTGCCAGCAGCCCAATATCCTACGAGCAGTACTTC